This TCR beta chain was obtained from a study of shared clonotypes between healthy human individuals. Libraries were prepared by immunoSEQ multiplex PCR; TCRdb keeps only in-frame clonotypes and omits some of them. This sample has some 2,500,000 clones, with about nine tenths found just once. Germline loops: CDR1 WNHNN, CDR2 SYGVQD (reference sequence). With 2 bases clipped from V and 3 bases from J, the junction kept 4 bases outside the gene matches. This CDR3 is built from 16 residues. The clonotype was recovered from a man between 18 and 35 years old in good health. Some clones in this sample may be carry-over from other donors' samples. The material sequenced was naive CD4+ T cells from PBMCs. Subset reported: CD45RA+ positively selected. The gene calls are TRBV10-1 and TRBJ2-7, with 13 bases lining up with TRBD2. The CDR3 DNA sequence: TGCGCCAGCAGTGAGCGACTAGCGGGAGGTTTCTACGAGCAGTACTTC. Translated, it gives CASSERLAGGFYEQYF.